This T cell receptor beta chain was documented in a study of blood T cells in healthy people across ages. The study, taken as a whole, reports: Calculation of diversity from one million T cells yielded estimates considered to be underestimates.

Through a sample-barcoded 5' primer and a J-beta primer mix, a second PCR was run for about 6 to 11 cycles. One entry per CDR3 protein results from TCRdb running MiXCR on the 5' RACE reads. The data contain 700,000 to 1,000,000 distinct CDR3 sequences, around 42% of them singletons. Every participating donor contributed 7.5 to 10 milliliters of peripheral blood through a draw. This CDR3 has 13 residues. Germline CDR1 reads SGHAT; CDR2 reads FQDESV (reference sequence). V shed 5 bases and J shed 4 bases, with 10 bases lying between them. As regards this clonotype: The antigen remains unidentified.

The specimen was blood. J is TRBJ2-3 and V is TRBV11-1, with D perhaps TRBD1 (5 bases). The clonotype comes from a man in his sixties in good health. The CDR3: CASSPARADTQYF. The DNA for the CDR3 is TGTGCCAGCAGCCCTGCCAGGGCAGATACGCAGTATTTT.